This T cell receptor (beta chain) was found in a study of somatic mutations in cytotoxic T cells in rheumatoid arthritis. Clones were read by immunoSEQ multiplex PCR, and TCRdb kept only the in-frame ones, dropping some. The sample shows more than 35,000 clones, roughly four fifths of them seen only once. CDR1 is SGHTA, CDR2 FQGNSA, per germline. The CDR3 spans 13 residues. Between the trimmed V and J ends, which lost 5 bases and 6 bases, there was a span of 10 bases. Input material: CD8+ T cells sorted from blood. The chain employs TRBV7-2 and TRBJ1-4, with D possibly TRBD1 on 5 matching bases. The sequence was collected from a middle-aged man in good health. CDR3 loop: CASSLRQYEKLFF. DNA of the CDR3: TGTGCCAGCAGCCTTAGACAGTATGAAAAACTGTTTTTT.